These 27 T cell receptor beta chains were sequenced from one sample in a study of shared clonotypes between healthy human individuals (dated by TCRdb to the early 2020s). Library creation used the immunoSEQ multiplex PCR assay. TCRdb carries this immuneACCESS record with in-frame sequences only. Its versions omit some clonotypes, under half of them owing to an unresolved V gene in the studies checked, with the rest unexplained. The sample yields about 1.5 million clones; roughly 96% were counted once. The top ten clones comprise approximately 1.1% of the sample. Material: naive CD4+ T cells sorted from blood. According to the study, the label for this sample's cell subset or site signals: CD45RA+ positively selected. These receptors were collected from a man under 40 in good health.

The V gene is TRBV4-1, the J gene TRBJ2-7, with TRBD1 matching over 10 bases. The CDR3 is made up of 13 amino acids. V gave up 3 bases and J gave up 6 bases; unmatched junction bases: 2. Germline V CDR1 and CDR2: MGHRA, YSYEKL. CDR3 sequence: CASSHRTGGEQYF. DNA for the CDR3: TGCGCCAGCAGCCACCGGACAGGGGGCGAGCAGTACTTC.

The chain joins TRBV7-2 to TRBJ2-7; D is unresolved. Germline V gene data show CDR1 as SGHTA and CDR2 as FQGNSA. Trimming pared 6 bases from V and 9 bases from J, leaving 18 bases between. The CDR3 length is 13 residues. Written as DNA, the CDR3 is TGTGCCAGCAGAAACAGTGGCTCATCTGGGCAGTACTTC. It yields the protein CASRNSGSSGQYF. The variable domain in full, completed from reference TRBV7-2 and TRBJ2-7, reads GAGVSQSPSNKVTEKGKDVELRCDPISGHTALYWYRQSLGQGLEFLIYFQGNSAPDKSGLPSDRFSAERTGGSVSTLTIQRTQQEDSAVYLCASRNSGSSGQYFGPGTRLTVT.

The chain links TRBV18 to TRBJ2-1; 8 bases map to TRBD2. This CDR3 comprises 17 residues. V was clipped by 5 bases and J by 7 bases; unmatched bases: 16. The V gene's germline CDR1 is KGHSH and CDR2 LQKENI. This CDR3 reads CASSYLVVALAVNEQFF. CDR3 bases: TGTGCCAGCTCATACCTGGTGGTTGCACTAGCGGTAAATGAGCAGTTCTTC.

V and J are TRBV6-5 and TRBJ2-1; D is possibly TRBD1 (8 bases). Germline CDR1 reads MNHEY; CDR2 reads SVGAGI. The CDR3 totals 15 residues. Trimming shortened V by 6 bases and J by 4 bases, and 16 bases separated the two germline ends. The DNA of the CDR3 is TGTGCCAGCAGCGACACAGGGGGGGGATACAATGAGCAGTTCTTC. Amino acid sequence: CASSDTGGGYNEQFF.

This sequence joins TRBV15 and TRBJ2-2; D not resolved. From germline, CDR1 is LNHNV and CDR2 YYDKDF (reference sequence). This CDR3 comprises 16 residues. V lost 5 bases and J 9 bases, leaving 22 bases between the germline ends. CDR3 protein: CATSRRAVVERRELFF. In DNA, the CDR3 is TGTGCCACCAGCCGAAGGGCGGTGGTTGAACGCAGGGAGCTGTTTTTT. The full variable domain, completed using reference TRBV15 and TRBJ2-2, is DAMVIQNPRYQVTQFGKPVTLSCSQTLNHNVMYWYQQKSSQAPKLLFHYYDKDFNNEADTPDNFQSRRPNTSFCFLDIRSPGLGDTAMYLCATSRRAVVERRELFFGEGSRLTVL.

The CDR3 DNA sequence: TGTGCCACCAGCAGAACTAGCGGGAGGGCAATCTACGAGCAGTACTTC. Translated: CATSRTSGRAIYEQYF. J is TRBJ2-7 and V is TRBV15; 13 bases align to TRBD2. V shed 2 bases and J 3 bases; nucleotides not matched to a gene: 4. This CDR3 has 16 residues. Germline CDR1 LNHNV, CDR2 YYDKDF (reference sequence). The variable domain in full, with the rest retrieved from reference TRBV15 and TRBJ2-7, is DAMVIQNPRYQVTQFGKPVTLSCSQTLNHNVMYWYQQKSSQAPKLLFHYYDKDFNNEADTPDNFQSRRPNTSFCFLDIRSPGLGDTAMYLCATSRTSGRAIYEQYFGPGTRLTVT.

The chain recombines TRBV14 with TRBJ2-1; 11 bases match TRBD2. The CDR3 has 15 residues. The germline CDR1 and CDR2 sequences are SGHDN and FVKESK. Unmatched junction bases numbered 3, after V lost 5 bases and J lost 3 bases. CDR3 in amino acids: CASSIGTSGYNEQFF. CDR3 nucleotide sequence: TGTGCCAGCAGCATAGGGACTAGCGGCTACAATGAGCAGTTCTTC.

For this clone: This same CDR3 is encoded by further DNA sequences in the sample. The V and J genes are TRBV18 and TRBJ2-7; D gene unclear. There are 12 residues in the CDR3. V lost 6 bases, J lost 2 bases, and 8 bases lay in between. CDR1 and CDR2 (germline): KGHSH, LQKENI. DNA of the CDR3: TGTGCCAGCTCCCCCGACCCCTACGAGCAGTACTTC. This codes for CASSPDPYEQYF. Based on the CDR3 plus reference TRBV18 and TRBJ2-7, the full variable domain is NAGVMQNPRHLVRRRGQEARLRCSPMKGHSHVYWYRQLPEEGLKFMVYLQKENIIDESGMPKERFSAEFPKEGPSILRIQQVVRGDSAAYFCASSPDPYEQYFGPGTRLTVT.

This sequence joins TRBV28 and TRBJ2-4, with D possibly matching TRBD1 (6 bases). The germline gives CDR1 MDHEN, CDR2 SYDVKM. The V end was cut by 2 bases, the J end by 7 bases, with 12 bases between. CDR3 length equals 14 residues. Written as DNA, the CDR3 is TGTGCCAGCAGTTTAAGACAGGTCGGGAACATTCAGTACTTC. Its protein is CASSLRQVGNIQYF.

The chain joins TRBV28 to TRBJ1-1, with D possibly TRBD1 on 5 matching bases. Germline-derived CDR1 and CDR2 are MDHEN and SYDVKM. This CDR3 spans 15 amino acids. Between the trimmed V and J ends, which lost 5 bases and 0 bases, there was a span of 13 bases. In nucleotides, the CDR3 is TGTGCCAGCAGTGGGAGACAGCCCTTGAACACTGAAGCTTTCTTT. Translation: CASSGRQPLNTEAFF.

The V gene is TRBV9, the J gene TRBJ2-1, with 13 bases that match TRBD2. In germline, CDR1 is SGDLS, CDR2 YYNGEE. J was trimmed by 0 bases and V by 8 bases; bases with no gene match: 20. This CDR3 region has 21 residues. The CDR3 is CASSGSGLAGVSPSSYNEQFF. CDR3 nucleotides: TGTGCCAGTAGTGGCAGCGGACTAGCGGGAGTATCCCCAAGCTCCTACAATGAGCAGTTCTTC.

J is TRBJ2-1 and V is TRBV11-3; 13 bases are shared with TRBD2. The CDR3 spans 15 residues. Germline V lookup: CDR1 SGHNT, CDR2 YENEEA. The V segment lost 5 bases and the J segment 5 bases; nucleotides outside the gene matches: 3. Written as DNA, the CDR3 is TGTGCCAGCAGCGTTGGGACTAGCGGGAACAATGAGCAGTTCTTC. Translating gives CASSVGTSGNNEQFF.

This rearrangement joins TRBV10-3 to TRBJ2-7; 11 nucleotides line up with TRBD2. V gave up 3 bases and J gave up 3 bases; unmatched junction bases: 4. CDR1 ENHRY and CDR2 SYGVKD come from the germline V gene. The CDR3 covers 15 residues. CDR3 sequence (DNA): TGTGCCATCAGTGAAATGGGACTAGCGGTCTACGAGCAGTACTTC. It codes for CAISEMGLAVYEQYF.

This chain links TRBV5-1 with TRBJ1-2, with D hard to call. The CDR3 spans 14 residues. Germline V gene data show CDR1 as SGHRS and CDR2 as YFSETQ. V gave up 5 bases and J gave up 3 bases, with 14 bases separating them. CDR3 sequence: CASRIGSDDYGYTF. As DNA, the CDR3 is TGCGCCAGCAGAATCGGGAGTGATGACTATGGCTACACCTTC.

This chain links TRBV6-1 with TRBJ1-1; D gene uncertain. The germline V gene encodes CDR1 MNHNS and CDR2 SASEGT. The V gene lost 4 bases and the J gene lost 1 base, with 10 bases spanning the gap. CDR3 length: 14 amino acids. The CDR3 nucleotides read TGTGCCAGCAGTGCCTGGACTTGGAACACTGAAGCTTTCTTT. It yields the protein CASSAWTWNTEAFF.

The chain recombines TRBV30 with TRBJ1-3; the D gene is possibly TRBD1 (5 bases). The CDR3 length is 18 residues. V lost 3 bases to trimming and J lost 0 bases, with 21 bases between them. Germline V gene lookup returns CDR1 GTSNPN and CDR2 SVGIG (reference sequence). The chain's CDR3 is CAWRSVFGHLNSGNTIYF. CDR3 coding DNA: TGTGCCTGGAGGTCCGTTTTCGGACACCTAAACTCTGGAAACACCATATATTTT. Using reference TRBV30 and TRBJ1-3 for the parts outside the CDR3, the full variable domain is SQTIHQWPATLVQPVGSPLSLECTVEGTSNPNLYWYRQAAGRGLQLLFYSVGIGQISSEVPQNLSASRPQDRQFILSSKKLLLSDSGFYLCAWRSVFGHLNSGNTIYFGEGSWLTVV.

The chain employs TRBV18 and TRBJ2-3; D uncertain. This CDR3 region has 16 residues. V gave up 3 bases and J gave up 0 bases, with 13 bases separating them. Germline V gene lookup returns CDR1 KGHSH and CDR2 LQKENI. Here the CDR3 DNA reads TGTGCCAGCTCACCCCTAGGAGCAGCTAGCACAGATACGCAGTATTTT. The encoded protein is CASSPLGAASTDTQYF.

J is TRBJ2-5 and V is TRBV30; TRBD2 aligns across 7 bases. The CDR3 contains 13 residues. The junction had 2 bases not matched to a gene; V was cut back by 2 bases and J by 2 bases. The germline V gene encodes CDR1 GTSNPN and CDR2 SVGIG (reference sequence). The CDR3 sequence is CAWSPGGQETQYF. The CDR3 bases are TGTGCCTGGAGTCCGGGGGGACAAGAGACCCAGTACTTC.

Written as DNA, the CDR3 is TGTGCCAGCACACCCGGGACCCTGGCTCGGGAGACCCAGTACTTC. The encoded protein is CASTPGTLARETQYF. The rearrangement uses TRBV6-5 and TRBJ2-5; D may match TRBD1 or TRBD2 (5 bases each). V was shortened by 7 bases and J by 5 bases, with 20 bases between the two germline ends. The CDR3 is 15 residues long. Looked up from germline, CDR1 is MNHEY and CDR2 is SVGAGI.

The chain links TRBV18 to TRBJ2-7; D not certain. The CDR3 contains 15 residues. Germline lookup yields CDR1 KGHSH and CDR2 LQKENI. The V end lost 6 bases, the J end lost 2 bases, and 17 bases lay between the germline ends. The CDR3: CASSLGSVPTYEQYF. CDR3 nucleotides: TGTGCCAGCTCCCTAGGTTCGGTTCCCACCTACGAGCAGTACTTC.

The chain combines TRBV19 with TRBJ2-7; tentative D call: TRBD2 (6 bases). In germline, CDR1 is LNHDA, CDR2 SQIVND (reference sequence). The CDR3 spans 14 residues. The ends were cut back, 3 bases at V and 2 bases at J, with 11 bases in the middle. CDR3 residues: CASSMTRSTYEQYF. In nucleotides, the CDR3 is TGTGCCAGTAGTATGACTAGGTCAACCTACGAGCAGTACTTC.

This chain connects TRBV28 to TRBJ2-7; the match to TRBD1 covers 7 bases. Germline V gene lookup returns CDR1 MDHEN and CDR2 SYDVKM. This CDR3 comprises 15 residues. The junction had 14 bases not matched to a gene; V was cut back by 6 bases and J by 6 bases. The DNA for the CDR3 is TGTGCCAGCAGGCCTCGACAGGGAACAGGGGCCGAGCAGTACTTC. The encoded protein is CASRPRQGTGAEQYF.

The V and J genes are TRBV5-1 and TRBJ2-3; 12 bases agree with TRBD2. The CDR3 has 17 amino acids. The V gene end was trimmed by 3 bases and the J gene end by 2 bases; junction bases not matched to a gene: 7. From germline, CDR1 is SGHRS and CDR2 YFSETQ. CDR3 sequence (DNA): TGCGCCAGCAGCTCAATGACTAGCGGGAGACACACAGATACGCAGTATTTT. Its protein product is CASSSMTSGRHTDTQYF.

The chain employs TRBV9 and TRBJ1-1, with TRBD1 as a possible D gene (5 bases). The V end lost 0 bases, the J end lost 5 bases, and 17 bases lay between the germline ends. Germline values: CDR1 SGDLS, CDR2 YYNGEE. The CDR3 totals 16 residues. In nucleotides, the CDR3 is TGTGCCAGCAGCGTAGGAAGGGTCGGGGCGCATACTGAAGCTTTCTTT. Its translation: CASSVGRVGAHTEAFF. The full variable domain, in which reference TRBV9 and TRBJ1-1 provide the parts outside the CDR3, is DSGVTQTPKHLITATGQRVTLRCSPRSGDLSVYWYQQSLDQGLQFLIQYYNGEERAKGNILERFSAQQFPDLHSELNLSSLELGDSALYFCASSVGRVGAHTEAFFGQGTRLTVV.

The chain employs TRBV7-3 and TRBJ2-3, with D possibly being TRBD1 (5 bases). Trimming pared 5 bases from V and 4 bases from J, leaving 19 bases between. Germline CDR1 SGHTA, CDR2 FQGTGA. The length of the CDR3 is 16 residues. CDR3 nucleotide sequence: TGTGCCAGCAGCCTAGGACACCGTTGGGTCGCAGATACGCAGTATTTT. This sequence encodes CASSLGHRWVADTQYF. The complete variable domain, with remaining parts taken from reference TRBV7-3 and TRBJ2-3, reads GAGVSQTPSNKVTEKGKYVELRCDPISGHTALYWYRQSLGQGPEFLIYFQGTGAADDSGLPNDRFFAVRPEGSVSTLKIQRTERGDSAVYLCASSLGHRWVADTQYFGPGTRLTVL.

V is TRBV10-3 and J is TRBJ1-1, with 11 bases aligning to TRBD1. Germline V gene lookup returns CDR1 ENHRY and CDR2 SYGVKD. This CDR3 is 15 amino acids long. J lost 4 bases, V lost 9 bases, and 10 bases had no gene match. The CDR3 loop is CAITDPGQGGTEAFF. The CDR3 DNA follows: TGTGCCATTACGGACCCGGGACAGGGGGGCACTGAAGCTTTCTTT.

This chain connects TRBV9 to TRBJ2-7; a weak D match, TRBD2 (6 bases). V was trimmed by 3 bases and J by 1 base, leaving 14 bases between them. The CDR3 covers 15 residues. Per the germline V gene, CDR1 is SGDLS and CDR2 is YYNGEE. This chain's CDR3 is CASSGGGGRSYEQYF. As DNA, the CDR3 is TGTGCCAGCAGCGGGGGAGGCGGTCGTTCCTACGAGCAGTACTTC.